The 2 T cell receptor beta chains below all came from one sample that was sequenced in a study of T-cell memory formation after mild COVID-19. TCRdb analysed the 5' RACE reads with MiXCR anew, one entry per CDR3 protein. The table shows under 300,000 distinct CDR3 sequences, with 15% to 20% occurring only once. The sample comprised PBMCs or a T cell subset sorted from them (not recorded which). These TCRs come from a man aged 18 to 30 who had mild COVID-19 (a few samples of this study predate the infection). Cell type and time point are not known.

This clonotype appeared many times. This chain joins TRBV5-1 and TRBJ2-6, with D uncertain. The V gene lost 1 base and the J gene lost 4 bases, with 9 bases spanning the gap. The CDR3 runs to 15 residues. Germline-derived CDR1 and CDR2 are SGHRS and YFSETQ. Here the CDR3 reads CASSLFSFGANVLTF. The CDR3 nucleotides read TGCGCCAGCAGCTTGTTCTCGTTCGGGGCCAACGTCCTGACTTTC.

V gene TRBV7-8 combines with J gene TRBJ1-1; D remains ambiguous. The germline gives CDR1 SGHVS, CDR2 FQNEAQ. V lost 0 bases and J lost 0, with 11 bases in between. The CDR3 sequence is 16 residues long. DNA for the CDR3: TGTGCCAGCAGCTTAGCTTGGCGGGAGGTGAACACTGAAGCTTTCTTT. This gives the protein CASSLAWREVNTEAFF.